Listed below are T cell receptor beta chains from one sample, sequenced in a study of blood T cells in healthy people across ages. TCRdb independently ran MiXCR on the 5' RACE reads; one entry per CDR3 protein. The repertoire holds about 800,000 distinct CDR3 sequences, with roughly 46% as singletons. The specimen was blood. Every receptor here comes from a man older than 75 in good health. Each CDR3 is given with its conserved first and last residue. D genes are given only for firm matches. Expanded clones are given a class, and other clones once, few, many or no size at all.

v_gene,j_gene,abundance,len,d_gene,CDR3nt,CDR3aa
TRBV7-3,TRBJ2-1,.,15,TRBD2,TGTGCCAGCAGCTTGCTTAGCGGGAGGCTAAATGAGCAGTTCTTC,CASSLLSGRLNEQFF
TRBV12-3/TRBV12-4,TRBJ2-7,few,14,TRBD2,TGTGCCAGCAGTGCTAGCGGAGGGCCCTACGAGCAGTACTTC,CASSASGGPYEQYF
TRBV5-1,TRBJ1-1,.,16,.,TGCGCCAGCAGCCTAGCCGGGACCGCCGCGAACACTGAAGCTTTCTTT,CASSLAGTAANTEAFF
TRBV6-2/TRBV6-3,TRBJ2-1,few,11,.,TGTGCCAGCGTCGACAGCAATGAGCAGTTCTTC,CASVDSNEQFF
TRBV9,TRBJ2-1,.,15,.,TGTGCCAGCAGCACTACGCGGAATGACGTGAGGGAGCAGTTCTTC,CASSTTRNDVREQFF
TRBV6-5,TRBJ2-1,.,15,TRBD2,TGTGCCAGCAGCCGCGGGACTAGCTGGTACAATGAGCAGTTCTTC,CASSRGTSWYNEQFF
TRBV6-2/TRBV6-3,TRBJ1-5,.,14,TRBD1,TGTGCCAGCAGACCGACAGGGAACAATCAGCCCCAGCATTTT,CASRPTGNNQPQHF
TRBV4-2,TRBJ2-4,few,15,.,TGTGCCAGCAGCCAAGGGTTAGGGTTCGGAAACATTCAGTACTTC,CASSQGLGFGNIQYF
TRBV29-1,TRBJ1-1,few,12,TRBD1,TGCAGCGTCGGGACAGGGCGCACTGAAGCTTTCTTT,CSVGTGRTEAFF
TRBV20-1,TRBJ2-5,.,15,.,TGCAGTGCTAGGGAACTGGGACTAGGGGGCAATGAGCAGTACTTC,CSARELGLGGNEQYF
TRBV9,TRBJ2-2,few,15,.,TGTGCCAGCAGCGTAGATCTGCGGGACACCGGGGAGCTGTTTTTT,CASSVDLRDTGELFF
TRBV27,TRBJ2-3,.,16,TRBD2,TGTGCCAGCAGTCATATAGCGGGATTTCCCACAGATACGCAGTATTTT,CASSHIAGFPTDTQYF
TRBV20-1,TRBJ2-7,.,13,TRBD1,TGCAGTGCTAGTACAGGACAGGGCTCCGAGCAGTACTTC,CSASTGQGSEQYF
TRBV28,TRBJ2-1,once,17,.,TGTGCCAGCAGTTTATTAGTGTCAACCCAGTCCTACAATGAGCAGTTCTTC,CASSLLVSTQSYNEQFF
TRBV3-1,TRBJ2-7,once,16,.,TGTGCCAGCAGCCAAGGAGGTGGGTTTCGGGTCTACGAGCAGTACTTC,CASSQGGGFRVYEQYF
TRBV7-3,TRBJ1-6,.,20,TRBD1,TGTGCCAGCAGCTTAGAGAACGACGGCAGGGGGTTCCACTATAATTCACCCCTCCACTTT,CASSLENDGRGFHYNSPLHF